This T cell receptor beta chain was found in a study of cytomegalovirus exposure and HLA in healthy donors. As for the study in general: The platform used for the roughly 110 validation repertoires matched that of the 666 first-cohort repertoires, a later analysis reported.

Points from the study as a whole: A few of the chains that were CMV-associated were confirmed in vitro to be specific for CMV antigens. Investigators reported 150 to 200 TCR beta chains as tied to cytomegalovirus.

Sequencing was performed with immunoSEQ multiplex PCR; in TCRdb, only in-frame clones are kept and a portion is missing. The repertoire has fewer than 300,000 clones, more than 75% of them found once; the top ten carry about 0.9%. In regard to this clone: Its antigen is unidentified.

J gave up 1 base and V 8 bases, and 2 bases lay outside the gene matches. Germline V lookup: CDR1 MNHEY, CDR2 SMNVEV (reference sequence). The CDR3 runs 15 residues. The receptor was isolated from a woman in her late teens or twenties in good health and CMV-seronegative. Sequencing was performed on PBMCs. The chain has TRBV27 and TRBJ2-3; TRBD2 agrees at 14 bases. CDR3: CASLGLAGGTDTQYF. The DNA of the CDR3 is TGTGCCAGCCTGGGACTAGCGGGGGGCACAGATACGCAGTATTTT.